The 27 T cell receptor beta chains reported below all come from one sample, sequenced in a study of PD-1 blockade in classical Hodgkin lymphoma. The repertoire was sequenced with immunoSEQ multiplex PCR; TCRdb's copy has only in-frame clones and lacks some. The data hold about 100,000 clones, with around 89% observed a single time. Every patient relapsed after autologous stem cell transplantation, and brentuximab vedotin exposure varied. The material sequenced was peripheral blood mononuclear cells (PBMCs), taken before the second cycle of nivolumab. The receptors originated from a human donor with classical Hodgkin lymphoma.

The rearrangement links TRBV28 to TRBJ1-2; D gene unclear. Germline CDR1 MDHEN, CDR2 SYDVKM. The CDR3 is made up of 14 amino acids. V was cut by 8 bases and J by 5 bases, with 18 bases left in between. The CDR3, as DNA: TGTGCCAGCCGCGTACTGACGGGCACATATGGCTACACCTTC. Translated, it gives CASRVLTGTYGYTF.

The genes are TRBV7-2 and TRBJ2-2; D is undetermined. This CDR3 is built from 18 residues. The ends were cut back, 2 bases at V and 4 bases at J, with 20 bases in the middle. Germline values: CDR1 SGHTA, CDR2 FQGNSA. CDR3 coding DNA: TGTGCCAGCAGCTTATATATCGCGTGGGAAGACGTCACCGGGGAGCTGTTTTTT. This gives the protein CASSLYIAWEDVTGELFF.

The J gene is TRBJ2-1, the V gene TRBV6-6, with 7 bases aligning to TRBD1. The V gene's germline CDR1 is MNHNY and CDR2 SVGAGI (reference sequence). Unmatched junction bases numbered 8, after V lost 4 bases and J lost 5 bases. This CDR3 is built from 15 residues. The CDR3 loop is CASSWDSRFDNEQFF. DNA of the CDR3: TGTGCCAGCAGTTGGGACAGCCGCTTTGACAATGAGCAGTTCTTC.

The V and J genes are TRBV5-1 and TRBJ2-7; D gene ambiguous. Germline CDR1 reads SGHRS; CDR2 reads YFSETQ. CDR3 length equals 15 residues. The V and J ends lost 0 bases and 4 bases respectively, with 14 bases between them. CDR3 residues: CASSLDGYGPYEQYF. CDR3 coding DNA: TGCGCCAGCAGCTTGGACGGGTACGGCCCTTACGAGCAGTACTTC. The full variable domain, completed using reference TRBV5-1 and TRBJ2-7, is KAGVTQTPRYLIKTRGQQVTLSCSPISGHRSVSWYQQTPGQGLQFLFEYFSETQRNKGNFPGRFSGRQFSNSRSEMNVSTLELGDSALYLCASSLDGYGPYEQYFGPGTRLTVT.

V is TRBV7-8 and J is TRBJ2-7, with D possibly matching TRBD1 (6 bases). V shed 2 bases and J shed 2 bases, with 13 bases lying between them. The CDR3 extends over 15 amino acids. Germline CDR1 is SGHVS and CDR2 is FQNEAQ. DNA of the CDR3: TGTGCCAGCAGCTTATGGGGACAAATCGCCTACGAGCAGTACTTC. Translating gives CASSLWGQIAYEQYF.

The CDR3 nucleotides read TGCAGCGTTGAAGCCATCAGCAACACTGAAGCTTTCTTT. This codes for CSVEAISNTEAFF. J is TRBJ1-1 and V is TRBV29-1; D remains unclear. Trimming removed 1 base at V and 2 bases at J, with 8 bases between. Germline CDR1 SQVTM, CDR2 ANQGSEA. This CDR3 is 13 amino acids long. The full variable domain, rest sourced from reference TRBV29-1 and TRBJ1-1, is SAVISQKPSRDICQRGTSLTIQCQVDSQVTMMFWYRQQPGQSLTLIATANQGSEATYESGFVIDKFPISRPNLTFSTLTVSNMSPEDSSIYLCSVEAISNTEAFFGQGTRLTVV.

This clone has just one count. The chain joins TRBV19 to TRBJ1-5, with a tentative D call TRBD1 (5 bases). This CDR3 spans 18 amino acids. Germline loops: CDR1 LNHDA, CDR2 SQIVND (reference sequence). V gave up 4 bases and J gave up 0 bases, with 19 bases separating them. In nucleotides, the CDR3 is TGTGCCAGTAGTAGACTGTTAGCTATGGGGGATAGCAATCAGCCCCAGCATTTT. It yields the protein CASSRLLAMGDSNQPQHF.

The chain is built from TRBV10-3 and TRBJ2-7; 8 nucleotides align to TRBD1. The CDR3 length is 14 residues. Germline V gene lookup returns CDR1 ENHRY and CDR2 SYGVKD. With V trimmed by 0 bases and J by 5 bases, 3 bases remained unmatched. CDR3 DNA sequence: TGTGCCATCAGTGAGTCGACAGGGGAAGACGAGCAGTACTTC. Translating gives CAISESTGEDEQYF.

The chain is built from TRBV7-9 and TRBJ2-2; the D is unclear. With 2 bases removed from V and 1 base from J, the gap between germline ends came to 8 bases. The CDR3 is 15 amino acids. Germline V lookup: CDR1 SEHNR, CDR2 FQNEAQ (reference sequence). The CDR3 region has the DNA TGTGCCAGCAGCTTATTCAAGGGGAACACCGGGGAGCTGTTTTTT. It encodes CASSLFKGNTGELFF.

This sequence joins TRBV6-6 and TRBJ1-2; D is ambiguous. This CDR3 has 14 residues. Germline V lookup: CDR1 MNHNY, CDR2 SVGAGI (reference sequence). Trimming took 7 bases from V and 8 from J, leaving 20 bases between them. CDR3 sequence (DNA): TGTGCCAGCACCAAAAAACAGTTCTCCGGCGGCTACACCTTC. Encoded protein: CASTKKQFSGGYTF.

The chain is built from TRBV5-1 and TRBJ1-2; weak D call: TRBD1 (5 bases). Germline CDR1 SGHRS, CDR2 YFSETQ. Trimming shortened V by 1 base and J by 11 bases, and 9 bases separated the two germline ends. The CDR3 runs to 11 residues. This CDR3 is CASSLQGSYTF. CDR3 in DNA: TGCGCCAGCAGCTTGCAGGGCTCGTACACCTTC.

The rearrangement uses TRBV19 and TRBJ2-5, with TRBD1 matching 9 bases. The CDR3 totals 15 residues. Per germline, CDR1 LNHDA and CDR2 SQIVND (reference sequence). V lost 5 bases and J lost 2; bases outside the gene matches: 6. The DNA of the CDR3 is TGTGCCAGTAGTGTCCGACAGGGGGGGCAAGAGACCCAGTACTTC. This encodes CASSVRQGGQETQYF.

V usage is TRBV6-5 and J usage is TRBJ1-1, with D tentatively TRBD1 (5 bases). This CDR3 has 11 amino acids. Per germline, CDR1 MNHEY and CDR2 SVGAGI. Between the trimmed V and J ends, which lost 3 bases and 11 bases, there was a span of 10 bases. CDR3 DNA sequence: TGTGCCAGCAGTTATGGGGCAGTGGCTTTCTTT. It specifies CASSYGAVAFF.

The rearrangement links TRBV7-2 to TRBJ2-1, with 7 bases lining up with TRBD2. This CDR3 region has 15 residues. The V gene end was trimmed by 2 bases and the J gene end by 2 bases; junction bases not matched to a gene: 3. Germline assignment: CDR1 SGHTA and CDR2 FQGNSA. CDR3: CASSLMAGAYNEQFF. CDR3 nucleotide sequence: TGTGCCAGCAGCTTAATGGCGGGGGCCTACAATGAGCAGTTCTTC. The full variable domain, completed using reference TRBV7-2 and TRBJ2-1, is GAGVSQSPSNKVTEKGKDVELRCDPISGHTALYWYRQSLGQGLEFLIYFQGNSAPDKSGLPSDRFSAERTGGSVSTLTIQRTQQEDSAVYLCASSLMAGAYNEQFFGPGTRLTVL.

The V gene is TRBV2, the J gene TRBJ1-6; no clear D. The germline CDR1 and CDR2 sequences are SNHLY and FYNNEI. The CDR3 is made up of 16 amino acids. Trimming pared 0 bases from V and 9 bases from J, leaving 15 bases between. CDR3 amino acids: CASSEALRARGSPLHF. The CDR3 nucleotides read TGTGCCAGCAGTGAAGCGCTTCGGGCTCGGGGTTCACCCCTCCACTTT. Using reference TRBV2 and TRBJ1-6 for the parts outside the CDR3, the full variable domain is EPEVTQTPSHQVTQMGQEVILRCVPISNHLYFYWYRQILGQKVEFLVSFYNNEISEKSEIFDDQFSVERPDGSNFTLKIRSTKLEDSAMYFCASSEALRARGSPLHFGNGTRLTVT.

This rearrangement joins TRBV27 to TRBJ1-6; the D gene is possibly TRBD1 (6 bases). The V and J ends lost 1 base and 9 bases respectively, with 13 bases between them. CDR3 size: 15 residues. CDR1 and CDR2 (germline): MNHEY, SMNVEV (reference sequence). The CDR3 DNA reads TGTGCCAGCAGTTTATACGGGACAAGATTTTCACCCCTCCACTTT. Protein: CASSLYGTRFSPLHF.

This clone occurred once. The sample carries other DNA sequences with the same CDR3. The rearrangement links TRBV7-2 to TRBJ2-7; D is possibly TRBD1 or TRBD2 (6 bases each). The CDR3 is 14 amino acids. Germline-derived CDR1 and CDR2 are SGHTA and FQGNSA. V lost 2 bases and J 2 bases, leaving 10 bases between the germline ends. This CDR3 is CASSLPGGPYEQYF. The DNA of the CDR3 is TGTGCCAGCAGCTTACCCGGGGGCCCCTACGAGCAGTACTTC.

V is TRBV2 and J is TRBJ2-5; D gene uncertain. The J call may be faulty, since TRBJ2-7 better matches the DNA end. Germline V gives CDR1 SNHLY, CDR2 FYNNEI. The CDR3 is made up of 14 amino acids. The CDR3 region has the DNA TGTGCCACCGAGAAGGACCTAACCAACTACGAGCAGTACTTC. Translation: CATEKDLTNYEQYF.

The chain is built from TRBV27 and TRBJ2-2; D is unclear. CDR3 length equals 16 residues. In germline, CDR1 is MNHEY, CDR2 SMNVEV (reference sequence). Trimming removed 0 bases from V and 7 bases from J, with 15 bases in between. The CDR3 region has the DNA TGTGCCAGCAGTTTATCTGGAAAACGAAATCTCGGGGAGCTGTTTTTT. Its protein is CASSLSGKRNLGELFF.

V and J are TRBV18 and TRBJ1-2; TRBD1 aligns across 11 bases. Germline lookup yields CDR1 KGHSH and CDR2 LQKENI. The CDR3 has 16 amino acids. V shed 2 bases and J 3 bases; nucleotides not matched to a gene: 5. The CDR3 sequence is CASSPAGTGGDYGYTF. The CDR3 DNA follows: TGTGCCAGCTCACCAGCCGGGACAGGGGGAGACTATGGCTACACCTTC.

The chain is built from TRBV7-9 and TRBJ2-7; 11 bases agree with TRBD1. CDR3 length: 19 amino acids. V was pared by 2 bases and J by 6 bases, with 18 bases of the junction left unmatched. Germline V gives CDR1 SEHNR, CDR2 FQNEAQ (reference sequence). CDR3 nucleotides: TGTGCCAGCAGCTTAAGGTTGGGGAAAGCGGGGACAGGGGGTTCCGAGCAGTACTTC. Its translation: CASSLRLGKAGTGGSEQYF. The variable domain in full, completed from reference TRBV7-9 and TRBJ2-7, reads DTGVSQNPRHKITKRGQNVTFRCDPISEHNRLYWYRQTLGQGPEFLTYFQNEAQLEKSRLLSDRFSAERPKGSFSTLEIQRTEQGDSAMYLCASSLRLGKAGTGGSEQYFGPGTRLTVT.

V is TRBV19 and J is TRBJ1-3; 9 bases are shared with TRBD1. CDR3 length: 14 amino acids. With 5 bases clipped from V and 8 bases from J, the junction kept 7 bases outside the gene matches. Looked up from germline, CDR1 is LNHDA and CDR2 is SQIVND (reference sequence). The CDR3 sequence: CASSPGTGIDTIYF. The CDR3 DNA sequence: TGTGCCAGTAGTCCCGGGACAGGGATCGACACCATATATTTT. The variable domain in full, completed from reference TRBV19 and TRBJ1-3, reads DGGITQSPKYLFRKEGQNVTLSCEQNLNHDAMYWYRQDPGQGLRLIYYSQIVNDFQKGDIAEGYSVSREKKESFPLTVTSAQKNPTAFYLCASSPGTGIDTIYFGEGSWLTVV.

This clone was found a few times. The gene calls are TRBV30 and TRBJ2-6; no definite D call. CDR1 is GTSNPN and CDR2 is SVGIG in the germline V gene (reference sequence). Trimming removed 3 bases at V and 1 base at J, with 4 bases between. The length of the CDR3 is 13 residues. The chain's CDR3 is CAWRISGANVLTF. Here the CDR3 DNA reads TGTGCCTGGAGAATATCTGGGGCCAACGTCCTGACTTTC.

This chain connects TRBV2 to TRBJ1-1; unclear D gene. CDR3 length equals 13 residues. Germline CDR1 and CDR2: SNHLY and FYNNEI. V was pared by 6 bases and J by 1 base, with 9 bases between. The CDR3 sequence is CASRRWRNTEAFF. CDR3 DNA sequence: TGTGCCAGCAGGAGGTGGAGGAACACTGAAGCTTTCTTT.

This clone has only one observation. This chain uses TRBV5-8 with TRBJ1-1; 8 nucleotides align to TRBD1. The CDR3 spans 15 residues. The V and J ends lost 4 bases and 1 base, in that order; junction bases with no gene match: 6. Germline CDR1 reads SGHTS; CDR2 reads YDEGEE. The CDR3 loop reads CASSTRDRRNTEAFF. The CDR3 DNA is TGTGCCAGCAGCACCCGGGACAGGCGGAACACTGAAGCTTTCTTT.

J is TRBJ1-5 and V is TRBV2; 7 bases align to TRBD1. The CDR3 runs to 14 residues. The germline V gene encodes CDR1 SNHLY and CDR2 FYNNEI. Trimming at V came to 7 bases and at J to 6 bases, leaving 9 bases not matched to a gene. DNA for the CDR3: TGTGCCAGCAACCCCACCTCAGGGGGTCAGCCCCAGCATTTT. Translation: CASNPTSGGQPQHF.

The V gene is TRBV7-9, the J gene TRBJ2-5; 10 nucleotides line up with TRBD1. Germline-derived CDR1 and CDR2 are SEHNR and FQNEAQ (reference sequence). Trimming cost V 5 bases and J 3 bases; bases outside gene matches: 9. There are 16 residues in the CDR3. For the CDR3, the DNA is TGTGCCAGCAGCGCTGGAGACAGGGGGCAAAAAGAGACCCAGTACTTC. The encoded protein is CASSAGDRGQKETQYF.